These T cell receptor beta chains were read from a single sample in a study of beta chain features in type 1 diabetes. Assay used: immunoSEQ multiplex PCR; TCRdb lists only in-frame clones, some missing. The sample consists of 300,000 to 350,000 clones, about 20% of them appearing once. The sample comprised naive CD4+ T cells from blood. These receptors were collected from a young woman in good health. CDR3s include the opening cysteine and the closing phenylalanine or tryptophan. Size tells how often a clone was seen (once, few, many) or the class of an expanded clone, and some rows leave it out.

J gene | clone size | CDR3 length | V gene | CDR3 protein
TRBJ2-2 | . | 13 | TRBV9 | CASTFRETGELFF
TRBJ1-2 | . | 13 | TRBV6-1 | CASSGDRGIGYTF
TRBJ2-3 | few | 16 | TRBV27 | CASSPLGRGAVDTQYF
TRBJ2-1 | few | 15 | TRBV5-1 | CASSLGGDYDNEQFF
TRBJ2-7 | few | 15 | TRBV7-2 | CASIRTPGQGYEQYF
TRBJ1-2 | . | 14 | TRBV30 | CAWNLFRGNGGYTF
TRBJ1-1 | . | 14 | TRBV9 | CASSARQMNTEAFF
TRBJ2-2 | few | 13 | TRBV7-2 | CASGPSGPGELFF
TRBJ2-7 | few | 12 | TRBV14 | CASSGGGYEQYF
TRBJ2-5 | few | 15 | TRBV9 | CASSVDPTRGETQYF
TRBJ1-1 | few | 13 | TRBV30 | CAVGQGVATEAFF
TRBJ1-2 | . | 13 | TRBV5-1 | CASSATGGNGYTF
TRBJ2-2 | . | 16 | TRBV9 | CASSVARLANTGELFF
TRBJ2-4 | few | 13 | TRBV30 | CAWSGEGKNIQYF
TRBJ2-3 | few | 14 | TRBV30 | CAWSVAGGVDTQYF
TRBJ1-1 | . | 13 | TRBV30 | CAWTEGMNTEAFF
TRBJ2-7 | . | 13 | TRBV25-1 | CASSGSGSYEQYF
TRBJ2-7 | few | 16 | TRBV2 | CASSEASFGQSYEQYF
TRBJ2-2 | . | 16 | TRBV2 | CAIKPLAGVNTGELFF
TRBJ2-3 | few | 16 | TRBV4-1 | CASSQASPRGSDTQYF
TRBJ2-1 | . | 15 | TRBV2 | CASSASGALMYEQFF
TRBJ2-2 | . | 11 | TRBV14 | CASSQRGELFF
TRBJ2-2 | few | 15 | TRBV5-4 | CASSSGTFNTGELFF
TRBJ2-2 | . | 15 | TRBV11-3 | CASRYDREGVGELFF
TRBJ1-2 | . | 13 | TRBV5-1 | CASSPDINYGYTF
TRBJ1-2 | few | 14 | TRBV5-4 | CASSLGGTGYGYTF
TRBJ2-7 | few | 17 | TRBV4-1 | CASSQVDSRDRSYEQYF
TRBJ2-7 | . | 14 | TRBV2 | CASNRRDRGYEQYF
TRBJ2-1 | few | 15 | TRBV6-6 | CASSYGTSGENEQFF